This T cell receptor beta chain comes out of a study of blood T cell repertoires in COVID-19 (dated by TCRdb to the early 2020s). For the wider study: Samples covering the acute and convalescent phases of COVID-19 were provided by collaborators in the United States, Italy and Spain. The repertoires were released in a freely available public database intended as a resource for research on the immune response to SARS-CoV-2. Where available, HLA class I and class II types were obtained from metadata supplied by the sample provider rather than from assay-based typing. The prospective study material was composed of cDNA or gDNA derived from T cells, B-cell-depleted T cells, or PBMCs. Subjects who had been exposed to COVID-19, were actively infected with it, or had recovered from it provided the deeply sampled blood TCRbeta repertoires that made up the dataset. Samples came from the ongoing ImmuneRACE study (first 160 participants) plus 1,254 subjects from 6 global collaborators. A de-identified subject ID, COVID-19 status, age in years and sex were almost always included in the sample metadata.

A remark on this clone: Its antigen is not yet known. One base away there is no much larger clone; base qualities are not given.

Overall results and qualifications from the work: How much clinical and demographic metadata was included differed by source and by participant, and the metadata was provided uncurated.

TCRbeta CDR3 regions were amplified from genomic DNA using the immunoSEQ Assay, a bias-controlled multiplex PCR. In the source study's methods: Within the assay, amplification of reference gene primers was used to estimate how many nucleated cells each sample contained. To quantify the absolute abundance of each unique TCRbeta CDR3 rearrangement, sequence reads were collapsed and filtered. For each sample, productive Simpson clonality was calculated by taking the square root of Simpson's diversity index across productive rearrangements. In TCRdb, the immuneACCESS table is reduced to in-frame sequences with V and J assigned. These tables do not hold every clone; where another copy was compared, an unresolved V gene accounts for under half, and the others remain unexplained. D and trimming come from the DNA, and the V and J calls and clone size come from that table. This sample gives roughly 220,000 clones in total; approximately 86% of them show up just once. Over 12% of the sample lies in the top ten.

Via the germline V gene, CDR1 is MGHRA and CDR2 YSYEKL. V is reduced by 11 bases and J by 0 bases, leaving a spacing of 16 bases between them. Reading from cysteine to phenylalanine, the CDR3 counts 14 amino acids. Only the CDR3 portion is preserved as DNA: 42 bases, with reading frame beginning at the first base. Participants in the prospective study were enrolled through a virtual design, were aged roughly 18 to 95 years, and lived in 24 United States geographic areas. In the prospective study, participants were assigned to cohorts based on the clinical history participants reported in a screening survey and a study questionnaire. Mobile phlebotomists in the prospective study collected whole blood, serum and a nasopharyngeal or oropharyngeal swab from every participant. Over a roughly 2-month period, participants in the prospective study had the option of providing additional blood draws and questionnaires. Prospective study blood samples were shipped either frozen or at room temperature before DNA extraction.

The chain joins TRBV4-1 to TRBJ1-1, with the D gene too uncertain to name. The sequenced sample was PBMCs or T cells enriched from blood (not recorded which). The receptor comes from a woman between 50 and 59 years old with acute COVID-19. Here the CDR3 is given as CAPSRPGVNTEAFF. The DNA is as follows: TGCGCCCCCAGCCGCCCCGGGGTGAACACTGAAGCTTTCTTT.